The 4 T cell receptor beta chains below all came from one sample that was sequenced in a study of identical twins. TCRdb passed the 5' RACE reads through MiXCR, listing each CDR3 protein once. The sample contains approximately 890,000 distinct CDR3 sequences, 9% to 15% of which appear only once. The same sample was also studied in work on yellow fever vaccine responses in identical twins.

The sample taken for sequencing was PBMCs. The receptor set was obtained from a woman aged 18-29 years in good health.

This clonotype has only a few counts. This chain uses TRBV27 with TRBJ2-1; 9 positions match TRBD1. The CDR3 loop spans 17 amino acids. After removal of 2 bases from V and 4 bases from J, the junction contained 9 bases not matched to a gene. Germline CDR1 reads MNHEY; CDR2 reads SMNVEV (reference sequence). CDR3 in DNA: TGTGCCAGCAGTTTAAGGCCCCCCGGACAGGGGTACAATGAGCAGTTCTTC. Its translation: CASSLRPPGQGYNEQFF.

This clonotype was seen a few times. This chain joins TRBV24-1 and TRBJ2-2; 8 nucleotides match TRBD1. The trim removed 9 bases at V and 1 base at J, leaving 3 bases unmatched. The CDR3 length is 14 residues. Looked up from germline, CDR1 is KGHDR and CDR2 is SFDVKD. In nucleotides, the CDR3 is TGTGCCACCCGAACAGGGGGGAACACCGGGGAGCTGTTTTTT. This codes for CATRTGGNTGELFF.

The sample holds a few counts of this clonotype. V is TRBV11-3 and J is TRBJ2-1; D is perhaps TRBD1 or TRBD2 (5 bases each). CDR1 is SGHNT, CDR2 YENEEA, per germline. V lost 6 bases and J 4 bases, leaving 19 bases between the germline ends. The CDR3 length is 16 residues. The CDR3 loop reads CASSRMGDLLYNEQFF. The CDR3 DNA sequence: TGTGCCAGCAGTCGCATGGGGGATCTCCTGTACAATGAGCAGTTCTTC.

This clonotype was counted between two and nine times. The chain links TRBV5-1 to TRBJ2-1; D ambiguous. The ends were cut back, 0 bases at V and 0 bases at J, with 13 bases in the middle. The germline V gene encodes CDR1 SGHRS and CDR2 YFSETQ. The CDR3 loop spans 17 amino acids. The DNA for the CDR3 is TGCGCCAGCAGCTTGGCCGTTAGGATTAGCTCCTACAATGAGCAGTTCTTC. This translates into CASSLAVRISSYNEQFF.